This T cell receptor (beta chain) stems from a study of T cell responses to AZD1222 COVID-19 vaccine. Clones were read by immunoSEQ multiplex PCR, and TCRdb kept only the in-frame ones, dropping some. The table has approximately 110,000 clones, about 90% seen once. With V trimmed by 5 bases and J by 5 bases, 8 bases remained unmatched. The germline V gene encodes CDR1 MNHNY and CDR2 SVGAGI (reference sequence). CDR3 length: 16 residues. Broader study findings: Per reports, nearly half of all spike-specific TCRs target regions that are unmutated in variants. Recipients of two AZD1222 doses showed rising Spike-specific TCR breadth and depth.

Concerning this clone itself: Its antigen remains unknown.

Specimen: peripheral blood, collected on day 0 of AZD1222 vaccination. The clonotype was recovered from an adult in good health. The chain combines TRBV6-6 with TRBJ1-6, with 8 bases fitting TRBD1. CDR3 nucleotide sequence: TGTGCCAGCAGTCAAGGACAGGGTGTGGATAATTCACCCCTCCACTTT. Residues: CASSQGQGVDNSPLHF.